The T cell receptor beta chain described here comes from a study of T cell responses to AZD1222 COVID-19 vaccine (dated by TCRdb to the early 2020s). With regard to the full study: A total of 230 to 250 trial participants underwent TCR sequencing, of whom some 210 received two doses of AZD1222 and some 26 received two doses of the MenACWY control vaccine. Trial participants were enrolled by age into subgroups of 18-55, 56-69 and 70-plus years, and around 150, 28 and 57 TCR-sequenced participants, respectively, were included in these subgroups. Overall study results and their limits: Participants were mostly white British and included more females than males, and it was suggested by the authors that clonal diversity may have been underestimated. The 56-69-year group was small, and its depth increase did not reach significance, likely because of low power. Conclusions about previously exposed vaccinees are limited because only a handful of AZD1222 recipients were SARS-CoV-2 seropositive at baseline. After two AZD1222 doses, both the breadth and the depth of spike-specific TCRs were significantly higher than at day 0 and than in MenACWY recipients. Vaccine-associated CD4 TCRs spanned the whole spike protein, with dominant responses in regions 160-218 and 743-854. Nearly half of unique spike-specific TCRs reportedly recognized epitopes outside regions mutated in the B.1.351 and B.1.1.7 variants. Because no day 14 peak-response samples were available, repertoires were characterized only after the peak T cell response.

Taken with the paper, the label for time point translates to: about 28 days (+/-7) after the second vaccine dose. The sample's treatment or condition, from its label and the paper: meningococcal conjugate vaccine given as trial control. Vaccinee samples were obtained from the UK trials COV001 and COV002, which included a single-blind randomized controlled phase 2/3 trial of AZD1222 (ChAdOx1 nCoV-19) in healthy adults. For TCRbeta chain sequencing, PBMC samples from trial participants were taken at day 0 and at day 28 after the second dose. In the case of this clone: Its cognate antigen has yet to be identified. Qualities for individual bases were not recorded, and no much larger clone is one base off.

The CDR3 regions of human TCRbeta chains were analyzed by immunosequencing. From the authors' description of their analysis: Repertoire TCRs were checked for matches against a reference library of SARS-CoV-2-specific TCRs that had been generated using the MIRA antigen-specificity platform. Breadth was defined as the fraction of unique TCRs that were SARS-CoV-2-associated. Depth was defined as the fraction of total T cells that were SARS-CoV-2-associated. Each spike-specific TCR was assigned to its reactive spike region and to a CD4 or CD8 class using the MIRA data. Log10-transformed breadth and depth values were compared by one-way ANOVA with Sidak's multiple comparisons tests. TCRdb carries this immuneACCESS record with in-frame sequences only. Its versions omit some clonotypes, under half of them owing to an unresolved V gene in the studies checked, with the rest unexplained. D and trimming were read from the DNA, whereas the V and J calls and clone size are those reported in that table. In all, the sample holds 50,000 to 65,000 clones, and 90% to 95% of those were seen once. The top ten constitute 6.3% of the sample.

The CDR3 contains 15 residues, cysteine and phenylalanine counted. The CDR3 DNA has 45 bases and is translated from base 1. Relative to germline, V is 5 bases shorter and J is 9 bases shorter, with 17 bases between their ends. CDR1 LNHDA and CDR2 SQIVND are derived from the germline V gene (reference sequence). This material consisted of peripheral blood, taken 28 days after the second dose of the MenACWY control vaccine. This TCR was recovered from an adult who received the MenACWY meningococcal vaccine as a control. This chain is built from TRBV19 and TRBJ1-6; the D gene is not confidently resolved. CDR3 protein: CASSPDVGTRSPLHF. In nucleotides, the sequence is TGTGCCAGTAGTCCCGACGTGGGAACTCGTTCACCCCTCCACTTT. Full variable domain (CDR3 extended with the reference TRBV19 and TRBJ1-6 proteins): DGGITQSPKYLFRKEGQNVTLSCEQNLNHDAMYWYRQDPGQGLRLIYYSQIVNDFQKGDIAEGYSVSREKKESFPLTVTSAQKNPTAFYLCASSPDVGTRSPLHFGNGTRLTVT.